This T cell receptor beta chain is from a study of T cells in tumors after PD-1 blockade. TCRdb keeps only in-frame clones here, not all; method: immunoSEQ multiplex PCR. The top ten clones hold 8% to 9.5% of a sample with 45,000 or so clones, 65% to 80% of them seen once. Study-wide results and caveats: Roughly two fifths of tumor TCR clonotypes were also found in blood.

As regards this clone: What it recognizes is unknown.

Trimming removed 1 base from V and 2 bases from J; junction bases left unmatched: 15. This CDR3 spans 19 amino acids. Germline assignment: CDR1 SGHTS and CDR2 YDEGEE. The rearrangement joins TRBV5-8 to TRBJ1-5, with 7 bases fitting TRBD1. This sample comprised PBMCs, obtained before anti-PD-1 therapy. This clonotype was obtained from a human donor with advanced basal cell or squamous cell carcinoma (not recorded which). CDR3 protein: CASSLSGQVSIKGNQPQHF. CDR3 in DNA: TGTGCCAGCAGCTTGTCCGGACAGGTATCGATAAAAGGCAATCAGCCCCAGCATTTT.